A selection of T cell receptor beta chains follows, all from one sample in a study of T cell repertoires in cytomegalovirus infection. One entry per CDR3 protein results from TCRdb running MiXCR on the reads. The sample lists nearly 650,000 distinct CDR3 sequences; less than 25% were seen once. Sequenced input: CD8+ T cells from PBMCs. Source of these receptors: a human donor in good health (CMV status not recorded). Some clones in this sample may be carry-over from other donors' samples. Each CDR3 is given with its conserved first and last residue. Each record gives: clone size, D gene, V gene, J gene, CDR3 protein, CDR3 DNA. D genes are given only for firm matches. Size is stated for part of the rows, as once, few or many counts, or as a class when the clone is expanded.

clone size: .; D gene: .; V gene: TRBV7-9; J gene: TRBJ2-5; CDR3 protein: CASSLLGPKETQYF; CDR3 DNA: TGTGCCAGCAGCCTCCTAGGGCCGAAAGAGACCCAGTACTTC
clone size: .; D gene: TRBD1; V gene: TRBV13; J gene: TRBJ2-7; CDR3 protein: CASGQGVREQYF; CDR3 DNA: TGTGCCAGCGGGCAGGGGGTGAGGGAGCAGTACTTC
clone size: few; D gene: .; V gene: TRBV5-4; J gene: TRBJ2-1; CDR3 protein: CASSLSWGGVYNEQFF; CDR3 DNA: TGTGCCAGCAGCTTGTCCTGGGGCGGGGTTTACAATGAGCAGTTCTTC
clone size: few; D gene: TRBD1; V gene: TRBV7-6; J gene: TRBJ1-4; CDR3 protein: CASSLASGGHEKLFF; CDR3 DNA: TGTGCCAGCAGCTTAGCCTCAGGGGGACATGAAAAACTGTTTTTT
clone size: many; D gene: .; V gene: TRBV6-6; J gene: TRBJ2-6; CDR3 protein: CASSYERSSGANVLTF; CDR3 DNA: TGTGCCAGCAGTTACGAAAGGAGCTCTGGGGCCAACGTCCTGACTTTC
clone size: .; D gene: .; V gene: TRBV6-1; J gene: TRBJ2-1; CDR3 protein: CASSEKFGDEQFF; CDR3 DNA: TGTGCCAGCAGTGAGAAGTTTGGGGATGAGCAGTTCTTC
clone size: .; D gene: .; V gene: TRBV29-1; J gene: TRBJ2-2; CDR3 protein: CSVVDPLVGELFF; CDR3 DNA: TGCAGCGTTGTGGACCCCTTGGTCGGGGAGCTGTTTTTT
clone size: .; D gene: .; V gene: TRBV7-9; J gene: TRBJ1-2; CDR3 protein: CASSTGLGGYTF; CDR3 DNA: TGTGCCAGCAGCACCGGACTAGGTGGCTACACCTTC
clone size: many; D gene: TRBD2; V gene: TRBV7-8; J gene: TRBJ2-3; CDR3 protein: CASSLTGGRLDTQYF; CDR3 DNA: TGTGCCAGCAGCTTAACGGGGGGGCGATTAGATACGCAGTATTTT
clone size: few; D gene: TRBD2; V gene: TRBV12-3/TRBV12-4; J gene: TRBJ2-5; CDR3 protein: CVSGGTSGKETQYF; CDR3 DNA: TGTGTCAGCGGGGGGACTAGCGGTAAAGAGACCCAGTACTTC
clone size: .; D gene: .; V gene: TRBV7-9; J gene: TRBJ1-3; CDR3 protein: CVSRDPTQSGNTIYF; CDR3 DNA: TGTGTCAGCAGAGACCCTACTCAATCGGGAAACACCATATATTTT
clone size: .; D gene: .; V gene: TRBV6-5; J gene: TRBJ1-1; CDR3 protein: CANSTHGGRTEAFF; CDR3 DNA: TGTGCCAACAGCACTCACGGGGGGAGAACTGAAGCTTTCTTT
clone size: many; D gene: .; V gene: TRBV7-6; J gene: TRBJ2-5; CDR3 protein: CASSFLFNGAETQYF; CDR3 DNA: TGTGCCAGCAGCTTCTTATTCAACGGGGCGGAGACCCAGTACTTC
clone size: many; D gene: TRBD1; V gene: TRBV7-8; J gene: TRBJ1-5; CDR3 protein: CASRPPRDRDSNQPQHF; CDR3 DNA: TGTGCCAGCCGCCCTCCACGGGACAGAGATAGCAATCAGCCCCAGCATTTT
clone size: many; D gene: TRBD1; V gene: TRBV23-1; J gene: TRBJ2-5; CDR3 protein: CASSQSDDRGETQYF; CDR3 DNA: TGCGCCAGCAGTCAATCGGACGACAGGGGAGAGACCCAGTACTTC
clone size: few; D gene: .; V gene: TRBV7-9; J gene: TRBJ1-1; CDR3 protein: CASSSPSVENTEAFF; CDR3 DNA: TGTGCCAGCAGCAGCCCGAGTGTGGAGAACACTGAAGCTTTCTTT
clone size: few; D gene: .; V gene: TRBV19; J gene: TRBJ1-2; CDR3 protein: CASRTRDTTIFYGYTF; CDR3 DNA: TGTGCCAGTAGGACCCGGGACACCACAATTTTCTATGGCTACACCTTC
clone size: many; D gene: .; V gene: TRBV7-2; J gene: TRBJ1-5; CDR3 protein: CASSLSPGTDNQPQHF; CDR3 DNA: TGTGCCAGCAGCTTATCCCCGGGAACCGACAATCAGCCCCAGCATTTT
clone size: few; D gene: .; V gene: TRBV27; J gene: TRBJ1-1; CDR3 protein: CASSLGMGLEAFF; CDR3 DNA: .
clone size: few; D gene: .; V gene: TRBV14; J gene: TRBJ2-5; CDR3 protein: CASTLGSQETQYF; CDR3 DNA: TGTGCCAGCACCCTCGGGTCCCAAGAGACCCAGTACTTC
clone size: .; D gene: TRBD2; V gene: TRBV18; J gene: TRBJ2-7; CDR3 protein: CASSFGLALDEQYF; CDR3 DNA: TGTGCCAGCTCATTCGGACTAGCGCTCGACGAGCAGTACTTC
clone size: .; D gene: TRBD1; V gene: TRBV25-1; J gene: TRBJ2-1; CDR3 protein: CASSEYFVPFGDSKFNEQFF; CDR3 DNA: TGTGCCAGCAGTGAATATTTTGTTCCCTTCGGGGACAGTAAGTTCAATGAGCAGTTCTTC
clone size: many; D gene: .; V gene: TRBV12-3/TRBV12-4; J gene: TRBJ2-7; CDR3 protein: CASTVAAGGGYEQYF; CDR3 DNA: TGTGCCAGCACCGTGGCCGCAGGGGGAGGCTACGAGCAGTACTTC
clone size: .; D gene: .; V gene: TRBV14; J gene: TRBJ2-1; CDR3 protein: CASSPTRDNEQFF; CDR3 DNA: TGTGCCAGCAGCCCCACGAGGGACAATGAGCAGTTCTTC
clone size: .; D gene: TRBD2; V gene: TRBV24-1; J gene: TRBJ2-1; CDR3 protein: CATSDGPYGTSGNEQFF; CDR3 DNA: TGTGCCACCAGTGACGGTCCGTACGGGACTAGCGGCAATGAGCAGTTCTTC
clone size: .; D gene: .; V gene: TRBV7-6; J gene: TRBJ1-1; CDR3 protein: CASNRTVNTEAFF; CDR3 DNA: TGTGCCAGCAATCGGACAGTGAACACTGAAGCTTTCTTT